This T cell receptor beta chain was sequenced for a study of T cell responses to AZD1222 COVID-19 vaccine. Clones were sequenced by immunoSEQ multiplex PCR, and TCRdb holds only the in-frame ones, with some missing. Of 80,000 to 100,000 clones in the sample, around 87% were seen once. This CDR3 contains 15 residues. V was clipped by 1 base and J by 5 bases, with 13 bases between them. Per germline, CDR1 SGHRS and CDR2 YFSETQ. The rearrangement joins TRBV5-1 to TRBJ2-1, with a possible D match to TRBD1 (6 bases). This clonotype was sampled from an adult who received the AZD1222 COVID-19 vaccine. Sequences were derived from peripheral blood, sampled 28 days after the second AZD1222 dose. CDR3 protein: CASSLWGRGDNEQFF. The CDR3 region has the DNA TGCGCCAGCAGCTTGTGGGGCAGGGGTGACAATGAGCAGTTCTTC.